A selection of T cell receptor beta chains follows, all from one sample in a study of regulatory T cells in long-lasting Graves disease. TCRdb passed the multiplex PCR reads through MiXCR, listing each CDR3 protein once. The table shows roughly 350,000 distinct CDR3 sequences, with 16% occurring only once. These data also featured in a second study, about T cells in Graves' hyperthyroidism and ophthalmopathy.

Material: peripheral blood mononuclear cells (PBMCs), obtained at new diagnosis, from a patient treated with antithyroid drugs. Every receptor here comes from a man aged 35-49 years with Graves disease. The CDR3 runs from the conserved cysteine through the conserved F or W. The order of the fields is J gene, D gene, clone size, V gene, CDR3 DNA, CDR3 protein. D genes are given only for firm matches. Expanded clones are given a class, and other clones once, few, many or no size at all.

TRBJ2-7 NA many TRBV12-3/TRBV12-4 TGTGCCAGCAGTTTAGGGGCGCCGGCCTACGAGCAGTACTTC CASSLGAPAYEQYF
TRBJ1-5 TRBD1 NA TRBV12-3/TRBV12-4 TGTGCCAGCAGTTCCACAGGGGGCCCCCTCAATCAGCCCCGGCATTTT CASSSTGGPLNQPRHF
TRBJ1-3 NA NA TRBV28 TGTGCCAGCAGTTCCCTCAGGTTGTCTGGAAACACCATATATTTT CASSSLRLSGNTIYF
TRBJ2-1 TRBD2 many TRBV9 TGTGCCAGCAGCGTAGCTTGGAGACTAGCGGGGGAGCAGTTCTTC CASSVAWRLAGEQFF
TRBJ1-4 NA many TRBV2 TGTGCCAGCAGGGAGGCAGTCTCTAATGAAAAACTGTTTTTT CASREAVSNEKLFF
TRBJ2-7 TRBD2 few TRBV18 TGTGCCAGCTCACAGACTAGCGGGGCCTCCTACGAGCAGTACTTC CASSQTSGASYEQYF
TRBJ2-7 NA few TRBV5-6 TGTGCCAGCAGCTCCCAACCGCCTTACGAGCAGTACTTC CASSSQPPYEQYF
TRBJ2-7 NA NA TRBV7-2 TGTGCCAGCAGCTTACTCCTGACAGACTCCTACGAGCAGTACTTC CASSLLLTDSYEQYF
TRBJ2-5 TRBD1 many TRBV20-1 TGCAGTGCTAGCGACCGGGACAGGGGACAAGAGACCCAGTACTTC CSASDRDRGQETQYF
TRBJ1-4 NA NA TRBV5-1 TGCGCCAGCAGCTTGGCCGGGACCCGTAATGAAAAACTGTTTTTT CASSLAGTRNEKLFF
TRBJ2-3 NA many TRBV9 TGTGCCAGCAGCGTAGCTGGGGCATCCACAGATACGCAGTATTTT CASSVAGASTDTQYF
TRBJ2-1 TRBD1 NA TRBV6-2/TRBV6-3 TGTGCCAGCAATCACGGCGGACAGGGAAGGGGGAATGAGCAGTTCTTC CASNHGGQGRGNEQFF
TRBJ2-7 TRBD1 many TRBV28 TGTGCCAGCAGTGGGGACAGGGATTTCTACGAGCAGTACTTC CASSGDRDFYEQYF
TRBJ1-2 NA few TRBV28 TGTGCCAGCAGTCCCACTTATTCAATTCCGAGTGGCTACACCTTC CASSPTYSIPSGYTF
TRBJ2-2 NA many TRBV5-1 TGCGCCAGCAGTTTTGGGCCTAATCCAGGGGAGCTGTTTTTT CASSFGPNPGELFF
TRBJ2-1 TRBD1 many TRBV7-2 TGTGCCAGCAGCTCCCGCATGAGCGGCAGGGGGCGGAACCGTATGAATGAGCAGTTCTTC CASSSRMSGRGRNRMNEQFF
TRBJ2-1 TRBD2 many TRBV24-1 TGTGCCACCAGCGACAGCATAGCGGGGGCCTACAATGAGCAGTTCTTC CATSDSIAGAYNEQFF
TRBJ1-2 NA NA TRBV11-2 TGTGCCAGCAGCTTATTCAGGGCTAACTATGGCTACACCTTC CASSLFRANYGYTF
TRBJ2-1 TRBD1 few TRBV19 TGTGCCAGTAGTACAACAGGGGATTTAGGTTACAATGAGCAGTTCTTC CASSTTGDLGYNEQFF
TRBJ1-1 NA many TRBV11-3 TGTGCCAGCAGCTTGGCTGACGGCACTGAAGCTTTCTTT CASSLADGTEAFF
TRBJ1-2 NA NA TRBV5-8 TGTGCCAGCAGCTCCACAGGGCACCGGGGCTATGGCTACACCTTC CASSSTGHRGYGYTF
TRBJ1-2 NA few TRBV14 TGTGCCAGCAGCTCCAGGGTCTTCTATGGCTACACCTTC CASSSRVFYGYTF
TRBJ1-5 NA NA TRBV29-1 TGCAGCGTTGAAGTAGGTGGAGGGGGGCAGCCCCAGCATTTT CSVEVGGGGQPQHF
TRBJ2-2 NA NA TRBV19 TGTGCCAGTAGGACGGCCCCGAACACCGGGGAGCTGTTTTTT CASRTAPNTGELFF
TRBJ2-1 NA NA TRBV12-3/TRBV12-4 TGTGCCAGCAGTTTAGATGGGCGGGGAAACAATGAGCAGTTCTTC CASSLDGRGNNEQFF
TRBJ2-7 NA many TRBV28 TGTGCCAGCAGTAAGCCCATCTCCTACGAGCAGTACTTC CASSKPISYEQYF
TRBJ2-3 NA many TRBV27 TGTGCCAGCAGTTTAACCCCCCACAGGTTCTGGGGGAGCACAGATACGCAGTATTTT CASSLTPHRFWGSTDTQYF
TRBJ2-1 TRBD1 NA TRBV28 TGTGCCAGCAGTCTAGGGACAGGGACCAATGAGCAGTTCTTC CASSLGTGTNEQFF
TRBJ1-5 NA few TRBV20-1 TGCAGTGCTAGAGGGACAGCAGATCAGCCCCAGCATTTT CSARGTADQPQHF
TRBJ1-1 TRBD1 NA TRBV6-2/TRBV6-3 TGTGCCAGCAGTTACTCGAATCGGGACAGGGGGCTCACTGAAGCTTTCTTT CASSYSNRDRGLTEAFF
TRBJ1-2 TRBD1 few TRBV24-1 TGTGCCACCAGTGAGCAAAAAAGGGGGCGGCAAGTCTATGGCTACACCTTC CATSEQKRGRQVYGYTF
TRBJ2-6 NA NA TRBV7-3 TGTGCCAGCAGCTCTAAAGGAGGGACACTCTCTGGGGCCAACGTCCTGACTTTC CASSSKGGTLSGANVLTF
TRBJ1-3 NA NA TRBV12-3/TRBV12-4 TGTGCCAGCAGTACCCCCAGAAACACCATATATTTT CASSTPRNTIYF
TRBJ2-7 TRBD1 many TRBV7-2 TGTGCCAGCAGCGTCCGGGCAGGGGGAATCTACGAGCAGTACTTC CASSVRAGGIYEQYF
TRBJ2-7 NA NA TRBV20-1 TGCAGTGCTAGTGACCGAAGGGGGGACTACGAGCAGTACTTC CSASDRRGDYEQYF
TRBJ2-1 TRBD1 few TRBV5-1 TGCGCCAGCAGTCAAACTCAGACAGGGAGTGAGCAGTTCTTC CASSQTQTGSEQFF
TRBJ2-7 NA many TRBV7-9 TGTGCCAGCAGCTCAGACCGGGACGGGGCCTACGAGCAGTACTTC CASSSDRDGAYEQYF
TRBJ2-6 NA NA TRBV7-9 TGTGCCAGCAGCTACCGGACGGACTCTGGGGCCAACGTCCTGACTTTC CASSYRTDSGANVLTF
TRBJ2-5 TRBD1 NA TRBV27 TGTGCCAGCAGTTCCATTCGGACAGGGGGTGGGGAGACCCAGTACTTC CASSSIRTGGGETQYF
TRBJ2-7 TRBD2 many TRBV4-3 TGCGCCAGCAGCCAAGAACCTAGCGGGGATACCGAGCAGTACTTC CASSQEPSGDTEQYF
TRBJ2-2 NA few TRBV24-1 TGTGCCACCAGTGGACAGAACACCGGGGAGCTGTTTTTT CATSGQNTGELFF
TRBJ1-1 NA NA TRBV13 TGTGCCACCAGCAGAGGGGAGGGGGTTGGAGCTTTCTTT CATSRGEGVGAFF
TRBJ2-5 NA few TRBV30 TGTGCCTGGAGTCTAGGTGGGACCCAGTACTTC CAWSLGGTQYF
TRBJ1-3 TRBD1 few TRBV7-2 TGTGCCAGCAGCTCAAGGACAGGGGGTGGAAACACCATATATTTT CASSSRTGGGNTIYF
TRBJ1-4 NA few TRBV27 TGTGCCAGCAGTGTGCGAGGCAGGTTGGGTCCAACTAATGAAAGACTGTTTTTT CASSVRGRLGPTNERLFF
TRBJ1-1 NA NA TRBV19 TGTGCCAGTAGTATATCCCGGGGATGGAACACTGAAGCTTTCTTT CASSISRGWNTEAFF
TRBJ1-1 NA many TRBV20-1 TGCAGTGAGATGGAGGGAAACACTGAAGCTTTCTTT CSEMEGNTEAFF
TRBJ2-4 TRBD1 many TRBV6-1 TGTGCCAGCAGAAAGGACAGGGGGCGCGCGTACATTCAGTACTTC CASRKDRGRAYIQYF
TRBJ2-2 NA many TRBV12-3/TRBV12-4 TGTGCCAGCAGTTTAGAGGGGGAGCTGTTTTTT CASSLEGELFF
TRBJ1-4 NA NA TRBV5-1 TGCGCCAGTAACAGCGCAACTAATGAAAAACTGTTTTTT CASNSATNEKLFF
TRBJ2-1 NA few TRBV5-8 TGTGCCAGCAGCTTGTGGCGGAGCGGGCAGTTCTTC CASSLWRSGQFF
TRBJ2-2 NA many TRBV28 TGTGCCAGCTTAGGGCGTGGCACCGGGGAGCTGTTTTTT CASLGRGTGELFF
TRBJ2-1 NA few TRBV10-3 TGTGCCATCAGTGTATACCGGGACCTGGGGTTGAATGAGCAGTTCTTC CAISVYRDLGLNEQFF
TRBJ2-5 NA many TRBV7-2 TGTGCCAGCAGCCCGAGGGGGACGTCCGTTCGTGAGACCCAGTACTTC CASSPRGTSVRETQYF
TRBJ2-1 NA many TRBV28 TGTGCCAGCAGTTTGAGGAGGAGCTCCTACAATGAGCAGTTCTTC CASSLRRSSYNEQFF
TRBJ1-2 TRBD1 few TRBV20-1 TGCAGTGCTAAGGACAGGTTTTCGGAAGGCTACACCTTC CSAKDRFSEGYTF
TRBJ2-3 NA many TRBV7-2 TGTGCCAGCAGCTTAAGGGAAAATACGCAGTATTTT CASSLRENTQYF